The source of this TCR beta chain is a study of T cell repertoires in cytomegalovirus infection (dated 2019 in TCRdb). Regarding the complete study: Donor HLA type was relevant to the analysis, as public TCR beta signatures indicated carriage of CMV infection together with the matching HLA type.

Regarding this clonotype: Its recognized antigen is unknown. No qualities accompany the bases; no much larger clone lies one base away.

Sequenced using an Illumina HiSeq 1500. The public reads were reprocessed in TCRdb via fastp at Q25 and MiXCR, keeping in-frame beta chains. Rows matching on CDR3 protein sequence are summarized as one entry with the most common DNA and genes. Within this sample are some 400,000 distinct CDR3 sequences, with approximately 31% of them counted one time only. About an eighth of the sample rests with the top ten. The CDR3 numbers 17 residues from cysteine through phenylalanine. The CDR3 DNA has 51 bases and is translated from base 1. V loses 0 bases of germline sequence and J loses 0 bases, and the interval between the two ends is 12 bases. The germline V gene supplies CDR1 MGHRA and CDR2 YSYEKL. What the study reported, not specific to this receptor: In the ex vivo response, HLA-C-restricted CMV-specific TCR beta clonotypes were dominant, and in two of eight donors the single most frequent clonotype came from this HLA-C-restricted group. In both this cohort and an independent cohort of under 450 donors, the cumulative frequency of public TCR beta family members distinguished carriers of CMV infection plus the relevant HLA type.

Specimen: PBMCs. The TCR sequence derives from a human donor in good health (CMV status not recorded). Some clones in this sample may be carry-over from other donors' samples. The chain is made from TRBV4-1 and TRBJ1-3, with no confident D gene call. The CDR3 reads as follows: CASSQDGTVPSGNTIYF. At the DNA level, the sequence is TGCGCCAGCAGCCAAGATGGAACGGTCCCCTCTGGAAACACCATATATTTT.